This TCR beta chain derives from a study of T cell clonotyping in hematopoietic cell transplantation (dated by TCRdb to the early 2020s). General notes on the study: A total of some 140 blood samples were gathered in the study from roughly 40 consecutive transplant recipients along with their related donors. Patients were recruited between September 2015 and January 2017 and followed until late 2020 or death. General study outcomes and caveats: Inverse Simpson Index values from donors and from recipients before transplant predicted broader TCR repertoire diversity after transplant. Recipient TCR diversity fell after transplant, with pathologically expanded clonotypes rising progressively from day 30 to day 180. The sample size was limited and the cells went unsorted, which meant the CD4 and CD8 repertoire contributions could not be told apart. Overlap with donor repertoires was found for only a small fraction of recipient repertoires, with over 97% found to appear de novo at the given depth.

TCR beta CDR3 regions were amplified from genomic DNA with the immunoSEQ assay, a bias-controlled multiplex PCR using V- and J-specific primers. A proprietary barcode and Illumina adapter sequences were added to the CDR3 amplicons in a second PCR step. An Illumina MiSeq instrument was used for sequencing of the CDR3 libraries. In the paper's pipeline: Export and quality control were done with immunoSEQ Analyzer 3.0, while downstream analyses used R Bioconductor and Immunarch. Only productive rearrangements in the normalized downsampled data set went into calculating the repertoire metrics. In the normalized cohort, clonotypes with more than 5 templates were defined as pathologically expanded. The Inverse Simpson Index served as the measure of repertoire diversity. CMV-specificity analyses were carried out on the non-normalized data set to capture all clonotypes. The immuneACCESS repertoire file appears here via TCRdb, limited to in-frame rearrangements. These files lack a portion of the clones; in checked studies, under half of the deficit traces to unresolved V genes, and the cause of the others is not known. V, J and clone size derive from that table, while D and trimming were established from the DNA sequence. The sample table holds some 10,000 clones, of which 45% to 55% were seen once. Jointly, the top ten make up 10% to 15% of the sample.

The CDR3, from cysteine to phenylalanine, totals 13 residues. Only the CDR3 region is kept as DNA, spanning 39 bases read in frame from base 1. CDR1 and CDR2 (SGHRS, YFSETQ) derive from the germline V gene. V is clipped by 3 bases and J by 1 base, and the sequence between their germline boundaries is 7 bases long. According to the study, the label for this sample's time point signals: 100 days after allo-HCT. Blood from recipients was drawn about 28 days before transplant and again at days 30, 100 and 180 after transplant. Nuclei Lysis Solution was used to extract genomic DNA from fresh or cryopreserved unfractionated peripheral blood mononuclear cells. Note on this clone: This receptor's antigen is unknown. The input lacks base qualities; no much larger clone sits a single base away.

The chain was built from TRBV5-1 and TRBJ2-5, with the D gene not confidently named. This receptor was taken from a female patient aged 50-59 years who had an allogeneic stem cell transplant from an unrelated donor, so the T cells may come from the graft donor. Some clones in this sample may be carry-over from other donors' samples. This sample comprised peripheral blood mononuclear cells, obtained 100 days after allogeneic stem cell transplant. At the DNA level, the sequence is TGCGCCAGCAGCTCGGGCCTCCAAGAGACCCAGTACTTC. It specifies CASSSGLQETQYF. The reference TRBV5-1 and TRBJ2-5 proteins fill in what lies around the CDR3, so the full variable domain reads KAGVTQTPRYLIKTRGQQVTLSCSPISGHRSVSWYQQTPGQGLQFLFEYFSETQRNKGNFPGRFSGRQFSNSRSEMNVSTLELGDSALYLCASSSGLQETQYFGPGTRLLVL.